The T cell receptor (beta chain) under discussion was sequenced for a study of CD4 T cells in relation to SARS-CoV-2 and coronaviruses. Study observations and caveats: Compared with monoreactive clones, crossreactive clones showed significantly weaker SARS-CoV-2 expansion. Pre-pandemic and post-infection samples never came from the same donor.

Deep TCR-beta sequencing used DNA from uncultured naive and memory CD4+ T cells. The table came from immunoSEQ multiplex PCR; TCRdb's copy has only in-frame clones and leaves some out. The sample has roughly 63,000 clones, around 93% seen once. CD4+ T cells from unexposed donors were obtained before the COVID-19 pandemic (2011-2018). Naive and memory CD4+ T cells were separated from cryopreserved PBMCs. About this clone: Its specificity is not known.

The CDR3 runs 19 residues. CDR1 is SEHNR and CDR2 is FQNEAQ in the germline V gene (reference sequence). With V trimmed by 4 bases and J by 0 bases, 15 bases remained unmatched. V is TRBV7-9 and J is TRBJ2-5; 9 bases align to TRBD2. This TCR derives from a human donor in good health. The sequenced material came from naive CD4+ T cells from PBMCs. Indicated subset: naive CD4+ T cells isolated by negative enrichment. DNA for the CDR3: TGTGCCAGCAGCTCCTCTGGACTAGCGCAAGGAGGGTACCAAGAGACCCAGTACTTC. Translated, it gives CASSSSGLAQGGYQETQYF.